The text below deals with one T cell receptor beta chain. The antigen is unknown. Unique molecular identifiers tagged the TCR beta cDNA libraries. cDNA molecules numbering approximately 500,000 came from roughly 1.1 to 9.2 million T cells. TCRdb reanalysed the PCR reads using MiXCR and keeps one entry per CDR3 protein. The table shows about 770,000 distinct CDR3 sequences, with 40% to 55% occurring only once. The ends lost 0 bases at V and 4 bases at J; junction bases unmatched: 12. The CDR3 runs to 19 residues. CDR1 and CDR2 (germline): MNHEY, SMNVEV (reference sequence). This sample is part of a study of post-analysis software for immune sequencing data. Study summary: The study covered relapsing-remitting, secondary progressive and progressive-relapsing courses of multiple sclerosis. General study findings and limits: Included in a set of roughly five TRBV segments more frequent in patients than controls were TRBV5-6, TRBV5-1 and TRBV20-1.

This receptor was taken from a girl aged 10 to 17 with multiple sclerosis. This chain connects TRBV27 to TRBJ2-1, with 10 bases fitting TRBD2. Sequencing used blood. CDR3 loop: CASSLSGIGIAGGYNEQFF. The CDR3 DNA is TGTGCCAGCAGTTTATCGGGTATAGGGATAGCGGGAGGTTACAATGAGCAGTTCTTC.